Listed here are 18 T cell receptor beta chains from one sample, sequenced in a study of blood T cell repertoires in COVID-19 (dated by TCRdb to 2018 to 2021). Receptors were amplified or captured by the immunoSEQ multiplex PCR assay. TCRdb provides this immuneACCESS table in a form limited to in-frame rearrangements. Some clones are lacking; in checked studies, under half of them reflect an unresolved V gene, and why the rest are absent is not known. The sample has 95,000 to 110,000 clones on record, around 84% of them singletons. Jointly, the top ten make up 26% of the sample. Material for sequencing was peripheral blood. The receptors originated from a man in his 60s with acute or convalescent COVID-19.

The rearrangement joins TRBV5-1 to TRBJ2-3; 7 nucleotides match TRBD1. Germline V gene lookup returns CDR1 SGHRS and CDR2 YFSETQ. Losses at the gene ends were 2 bases for V and 3 bases for J; bases not matched to a gene: 12. CDR3 length equals 17 residues. CDR3 loop: CASSFGQDRTRTDTQYF. The CDR3 DNA sequence: TGCGCCAGCAGCTTTGGACAGGACAGGACGCGAACAGATACGCAGTATTTT.

The chain is built from TRBV23-1 and TRBJ2-1; tentatively, D is TRBD2 (6 bases). Being an ORF, TRBV23-1 has a function that is uncertain. V was shortened by 5 bases and J by 5 bases, with 13 bases between the two germline ends. This CDR3 has 14 amino acids. CDR3 nucleotide sequence: TGCGCCAGCAGTTCCGGCTGGGAGGACAATGAGCAGTTCTTC. This sequence encodes CASSSGWEDNEQFF.

V usage is TRBV6-5 and J usage is TRBJ2-7; possible D gene TRBD1, 5 bases. The CDR3 sequence is 13 residues long. V lost 2 bases to trimming and J lost 9 bases, with 14 bases between them. Germline V CDR1 and CDR2: MNHEY, SVGAGI. CDR3 amino acids: CASSYTQQGPQYV. CDR3 DNA: TGTGCCAGCAGTTACACCCAGCAGGGTCCGCAGTACGTC.

Of note for this clone: Within the sample, other DNA sequences also encode this same CDR3. This chain links TRBV5-1 with TRBJ2-3, with D unresolved. The length of the CDR3 is 14 residues. Germline lookup yields CDR1 SGHRS and CDR2 YFSETQ. V dropped 0 bases and J dropped 1 base, with 6 bases sitting between them. In nucleotides, the CDR3 is TGCGCCAGCAGCTTGGCGCAGGGCACAGATACGCAGTATTTT. The encoded protein is CASSLAQGTDTQYF. Complete variable domain (other parts from reference TRBV5-1 and TRBJ2-3): KAGVTQTPRYLIKTRGQQVTLSCSPISGHRSVSWYQQTPGQGLQFLFEYFSETQRNKGNFPGRFSGRQFSNSRSEMNVSTLELGDSALYLCASSLAQGTDTQYFGPGTRLTVL.

The V gene is TRBV5-6, the J gene TRBJ2-7; weak D call: TRBD2 (6 bases). The germline V and J ends were trimmed by 4 bases and 3 bases, with 11 bases remaining between them. Per germline, CDR1 SGHDT and CDR2 YYEEEE. The CDR3 sequence is 13 residues long. In nucleotides, the CDR3 is TGTGCCAGCAGCCCCGGGAGTTTCTACGAGCAGTACGTC. Amino acid sequence: CASSPGSFYEQYV.

The J gene is TRBJ1-6, the V gene TRBV7-2; 9 positions match TRBD1. The CDR3 length is 14 residues. V was pared by 6 bases and J by 10 bases, with 7 bases of the junction left unmatched. Germline-derived CDR1 and CDR2 are SGHTA and FQGNSA. The CDR3 sequence: CASRHGQGFSPLHF. The CDR3, as DNA: TGTGCCAGCAGGCACGGACAGGGGTTCTCACCCCTCCACTTT.

The CDR3 nucleotides read TGTGCCAGCAGCCCACCGGGACAGGGGTTGATGCACACTGAAGCTTTCTTT. This sequence encodes CASSPPGQGLMHTEAFF. The V gene is TRBV11-2, the J gene TRBJ1-1, with 10 bases fitting TRBD1. The germline V gene has CDR1 SGHAT and CDR2 FQNNGV. Trimming at V came to 5 bases and at J to 3 bases, leaving 12 bases not matched to a gene. The CDR3 has 17 residues.

This chain uses TRBV11-2 with TRBJ1-4; a possible D gene is TRBD1 (5 bases). The V end lost 1 base, the J end lost 11 bases, and 11 bases lay between the germline ends. Germline loops: CDR1 SGHAT, CDR2 FQNNGV. The CDR3 length is 13 residues. The CDR3 loop is CASSLGHRSKLFF. CDR3 sequence (DNA): TGTGCCAGCAGCTTAGGGCACAGGTCGAAACTGTTTTTT. Together with reference TRBV11-2 and TRBJ1-4, the CDR3 gives the full variable domain: EAGVAQSPRYKIIEKRQSVAFWCNPISGHATLYWYQQILGQGPKLLIQFQNNGVVDDSQLPKDRFSAERLKGVDSTLKIQPAKLEDSAVYLCASSLGHRSKLFFGSGTQLSVL.

The chain carries TRBV24-1 and TRBJ2-3; maybe TRBD2 (5 bases). The CDR3 runs 12 residues. V dropped 9 bases and J dropped 6 bases, with 12 bases sitting between them. CDR1 and CDR2 from the germline V gene are KGHDR and SFDVKD. CDR3 coding DNA: TGTGCCACCGGCTTAGAGGGTGATACGCAGTATTTT. Residues: CATGLEGDTQYF.

This clone was picked up a small number of times. The chain joins TRBV7-2 to TRBJ1-6, with a weak D call TRBD1 (6 bases). V was trimmed by 3 bases and J by 5 bases, leaving 17 bases between them. The CDR3 consists of 17 residues. The V gene's germline CDR1 is SGHTA and CDR2 FQGNSA. In DNA form, the CDR3 reads TGTGCCAGCAGCTTCCACGGGACAAGGCTCAATAATTCACCCCTCCACTTT. Translated: CASSFHGTRLNNSPLHF.

The V and J genes are TRBV7-9 and TRBJ1-2, with D possibly matching TRBD1 (6 bases). The CDR3 totals 14 residues. The germline gives CDR1 SEHNR, CDR2 FQNEAQ (reference sequence). With 7 bases removed from V and 5 bases from J, the gap between germline ends came to 17 bases. The CDR3: CASTLTQGQYGYTF. DNA of the CDR3: TGTGCCAGCACCCTAACGCAGGGGCAGTATGGCTACACCTTC.

The CDR3 DNA reads as TGTGCCAGCTCACCAGCCGACAGGGTCCGGGGCTACACCTTC. It translates to CASSPADRVRGYTF. The rearrangement uses TRBV18 and TRBJ1-2; 7 bases fit TRBD1. V trimming: 2 bases; J trimming: 8 bases; junction bases outside the gene matches: 8. Germline CDR1 is KGHSH and CDR2 is LQKENI. The length of the CDR3 is 14 residues.

The chain uses TRBV7-8 and TRBJ1-2; weak D call: TRBD1 (6 bases). CDR3 length: 15 amino acids. CDR1 and CDR2 from the germline V gene are SGHVS and FQNEAQ. Trimming pared 5 bases from V and 1 base from J, leaving 14 bases between. CDR3 bases: TGTGCCAGCAGCCCGAACAGGGCCCTTAACTATGGCTACACCTTC. This translates into CASSPNRALNYGYTF.

This chain links TRBV5-4 with TRBJ2-1; 8 positions match TRBD2. The junction had 2 bases not matched to a gene; V was cut back by 0 bases and J by 6 bases. In germline, CDR1 is SGHNT, CDR2 YYREEE (reference sequence). The CDR3 is 14 amino acids. CDR3 nucleotides: TGTGCCAGCAGCTTGGTCGGGAGGGGCAATGAGCAGTTCTTC. Translation: CASSLVGRGNEQFF.

The V gene is TRBV6-6, the J gene TRBJ1-2; D remains ambiguous. Germline values: CDR1 MNHNY, CDR2 SVGAGI (reference sequence). The CDR3 sequence is 13 residues long. Trimming removed 5 bases from V and 6 bases from J, with 13 bases in between. CDR3 nucleotide sequence: TGTGCCAGCAGTGCCCATAGCCTCAATGGCTACACCTTC. Translated, it gives CASSAHSLNGYTF.

The rearrangement uses TRBV7-2 and TRBJ1-5, with D possibly matching TRBD1 (5 bases). Per the germline V gene, CDR1 is SGHTA and CDR2 is FQGNSA. The CDR3 sequence is 12 residues long. V lost 5 bases and J 5 bases, leaving 7 bases between the germline ends. The CDR3 sequence is CASSDRDQPQHF. The DNA of the CDR3 is TGTGCCAGCAGCGACAGAGATCAGCCCCAGCATTTT.

The chain recombines TRBV29-1 with TRBJ1-1; D might be TRBD1 (5 bases). CDR3 length: 14 residues. Trimming shortened V by 3 bases and J by 4 bases, and 15 bases separated the two germline ends. CDR1 and CDR2 (germline): SQVTM, ANQGSEA. CDR3 in DNA: TGCAGCGTTGAGCGCGGGGGGAGTGGCACTGAAGCTTTCTTT. This codes for CSVERGGSGTEAFF.

Only a few counts were recorded for this clone. The V gene is TRBV6-4, the J gene TRBJ1-1, with a tentative D call TRBD1 (5 bases). CDR1 and CDR2 from the germline V gene are MRHNA and SNTAGT. This CDR3 has 14 amino acids. V was pared by 2 bases and J by 1 base, with 8 bases between. The CDR3 nucleotides are TGTGCCAGCAGTGACACGGACAAGAACACTGAAGCTTTCTTT. Translating it yields CASSDTDKNTEAFF.